This T cell receptor beta chain was sequenced during a study of cytomegalovirus exposure and HLA in healthy donors. Regarding the study as a whole: Later work showed greater clonal expansion in HLA-associated TCR beta chains than in equally common others. In vitro work confirmed that a few CMV-associated chains recognize CMV antigens.

This CDR3 contains 18 residues. J was trimmed by 1 base and V by 0 bases; bases with no gene match: 8. Germline V CDR1 and CDR2: MGHRA, YSYEKL. Researchers ran the PCR with 60 Vbeta and 13 Jbeta primers. Clones were sequenced by immunoSEQ multiplex PCR, and TCRdb holds only the in-frame ones, with some missing. The sample consists of 150,000 or so clones, about 82% of them appearing once. Comment on this clone: The antigen remains unidentified.

The chain links TRBV4-1 to TRBJ2-2, with 7 bases aligning to TRBD1. The sequence derives from a female donor in good health and CMV-seronegative. Input material: PBMCs. CDR3 residues: CASSQDPRQGGNTGELFF. The CDR3 region has the DNA TGCGCCAGCAGCCAAGATCCGCGACAGGGTGGGAACACCGGGGAGCTGTTTTTT.